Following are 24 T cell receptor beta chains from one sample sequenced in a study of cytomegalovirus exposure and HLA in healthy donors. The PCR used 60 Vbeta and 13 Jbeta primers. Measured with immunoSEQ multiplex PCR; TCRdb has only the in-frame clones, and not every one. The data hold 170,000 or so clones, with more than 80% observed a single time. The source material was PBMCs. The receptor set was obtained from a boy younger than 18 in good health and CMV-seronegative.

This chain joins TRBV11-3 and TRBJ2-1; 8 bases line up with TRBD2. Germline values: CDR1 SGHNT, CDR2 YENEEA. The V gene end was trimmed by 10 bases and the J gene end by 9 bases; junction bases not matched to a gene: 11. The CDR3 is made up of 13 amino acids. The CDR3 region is CAIERERNGEQFF. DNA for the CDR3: TGTGCCATCGAGCGGGAGAGGAACGGTGAGCAGTTCTTC. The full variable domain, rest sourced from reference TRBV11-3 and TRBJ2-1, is EAGVVQSPRYKIIEKKQPVAFWCNPISGHNTLYWYLQNLGQGPELLIRYENEEAVDDSQLPKDRFSAERLKGVDSTLKIQPAELGDSAVYLCAIERERNGEQFFGPGTRLTVL.

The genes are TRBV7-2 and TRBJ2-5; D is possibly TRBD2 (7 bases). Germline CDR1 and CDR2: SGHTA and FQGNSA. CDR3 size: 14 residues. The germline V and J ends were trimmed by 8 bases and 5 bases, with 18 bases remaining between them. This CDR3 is CASRKGGAVETQYF. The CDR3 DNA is TGTGCCAGCCGTAAGGGGGGGGCGGTGGAGACCCAGTACTTC.

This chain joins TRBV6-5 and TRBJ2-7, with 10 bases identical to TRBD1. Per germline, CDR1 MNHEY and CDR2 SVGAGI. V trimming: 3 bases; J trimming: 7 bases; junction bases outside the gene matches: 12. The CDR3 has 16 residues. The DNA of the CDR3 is TGTGCCAGCAGTTATTCGCCGGGACAGGGGACGGGGGAGCAGTACTTC. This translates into CASSYSPGQGTGEQYF.

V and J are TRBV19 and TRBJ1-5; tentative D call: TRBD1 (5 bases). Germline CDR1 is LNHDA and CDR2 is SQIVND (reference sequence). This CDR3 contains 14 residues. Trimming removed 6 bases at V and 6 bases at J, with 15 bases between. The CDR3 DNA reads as TGTGCCAGTAGGTCGCAGGGAAGGGGTCAGCCCCAGCATTTT. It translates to CASRSQGRGQPQHF.

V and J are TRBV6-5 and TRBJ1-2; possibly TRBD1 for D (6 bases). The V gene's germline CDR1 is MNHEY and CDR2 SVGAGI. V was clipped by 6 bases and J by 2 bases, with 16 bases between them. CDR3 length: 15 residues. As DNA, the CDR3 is TGTGCCAGCAGCCGTACAGGGTTTAGGAACTATGGCTACACCTTC. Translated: CASSRTGFRNYGYTF.

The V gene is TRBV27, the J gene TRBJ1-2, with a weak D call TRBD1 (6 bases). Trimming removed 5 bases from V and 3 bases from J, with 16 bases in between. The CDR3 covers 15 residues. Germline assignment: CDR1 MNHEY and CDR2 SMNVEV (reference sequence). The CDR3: CASSVLGGADYGYTF. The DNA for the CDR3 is TGTGCCAGCAGTGTACTAGGGGGGGCAGACTATGGCTACACCTTC.

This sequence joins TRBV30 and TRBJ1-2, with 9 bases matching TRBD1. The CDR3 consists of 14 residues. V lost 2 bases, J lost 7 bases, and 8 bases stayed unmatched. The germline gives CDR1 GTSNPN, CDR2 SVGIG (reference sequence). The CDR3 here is CAWSSNRGQRGYTF. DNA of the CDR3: TGTGCCTGGAGTTCGAACAGGGGGCAACGTGGCTACACCTTC.

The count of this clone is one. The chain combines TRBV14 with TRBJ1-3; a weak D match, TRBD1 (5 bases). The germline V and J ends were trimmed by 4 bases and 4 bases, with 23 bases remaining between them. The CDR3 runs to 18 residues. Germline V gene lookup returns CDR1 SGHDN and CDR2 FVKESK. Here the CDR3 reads CASSRRPDTRLGGNTIYF. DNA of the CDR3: TGTGCCAGCAGCCGACGCCCGGACACCAGGCTTGGAGGAAACACCATATATTTT.

The CDR3 sequence: CASSEWGLSEQYF. In DNA form, the CDR3 reads TGTGCCAGCAGTGAATGGGGCTTGTCCGAGCAGTACTTC. The rearrangement joins TRBV2 to TRBJ2-7, with D tentatively TRBD1 (5 bases). Trimming pared 2 bases from V and 6 bases from J, leaving 11 bases between. Germline-derived CDR1 and CDR2 are SNHLY and FYNNEI. This CDR3 is built from 13 residues.

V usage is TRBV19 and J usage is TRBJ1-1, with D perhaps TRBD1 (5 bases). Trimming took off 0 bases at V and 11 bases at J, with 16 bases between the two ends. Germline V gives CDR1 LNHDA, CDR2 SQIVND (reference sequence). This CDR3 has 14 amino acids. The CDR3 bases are TGTGCCAGTAGTATAGATCAAGGGATTGGGGGGGCTTTCTTT. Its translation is CASSIDQGIGGAFF.

This CDR3 is CASSLNLQGSGELFF. CDR3 bases: TGTGCCAGCAGCTTAAATCTGCAGGGATCCGGGGAGCTGTTTTTT. The chain has TRBV7-3 and TRBJ2-2, with D tentatively TRBD1 (5 bases). This CDR3 region has 15 residues. V lost 1 base, J lost 6 bases, and 12 bases lay in between. Germline assignment: CDR1 SGHTA and CDR2 FQGTGA.

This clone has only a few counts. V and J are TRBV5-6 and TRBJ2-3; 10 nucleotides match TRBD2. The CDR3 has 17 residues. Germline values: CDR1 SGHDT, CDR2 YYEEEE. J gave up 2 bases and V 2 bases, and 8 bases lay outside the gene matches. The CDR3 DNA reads TGTGCCAGCAGCTTTATTACCGGGACTAGCGCCACAGATACGCAGTATTTT. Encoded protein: CASSFITGTSATDTQYF.

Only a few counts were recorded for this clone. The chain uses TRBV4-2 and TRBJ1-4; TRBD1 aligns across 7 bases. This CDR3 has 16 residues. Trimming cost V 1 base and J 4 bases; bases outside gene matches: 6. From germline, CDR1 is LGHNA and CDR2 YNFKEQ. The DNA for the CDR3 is TGTGCCAGCAGCCAAGTCCGGACAGGAATTAATGAAAAACTGTTTTTT. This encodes CASSQVRTGINEKLFF.

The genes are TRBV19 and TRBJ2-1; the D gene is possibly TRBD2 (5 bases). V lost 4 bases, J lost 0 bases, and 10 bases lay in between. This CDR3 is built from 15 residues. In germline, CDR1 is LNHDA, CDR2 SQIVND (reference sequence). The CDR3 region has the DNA TGTGCCAGTAGTAGAAGCGGCCTCTCCTACAATGAGCAGTTCTTC. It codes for CASSRSGLSYNEQFF.

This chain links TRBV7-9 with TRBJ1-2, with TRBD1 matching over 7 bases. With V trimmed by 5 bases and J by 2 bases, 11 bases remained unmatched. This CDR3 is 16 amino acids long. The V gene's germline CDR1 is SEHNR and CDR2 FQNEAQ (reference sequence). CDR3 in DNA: TGTGCCAGCAGCCCTATAAAGGGACAGCTAAACTATGGCTACACCTTC. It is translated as CASSPIKGQLNYGYTF.

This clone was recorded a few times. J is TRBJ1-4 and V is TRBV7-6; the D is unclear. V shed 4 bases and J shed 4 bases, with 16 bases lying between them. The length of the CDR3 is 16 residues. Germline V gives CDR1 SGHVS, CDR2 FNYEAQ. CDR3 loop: CASSSPSAGINEKLFF. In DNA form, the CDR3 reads TGTGCCAGCAGCTCTCCTTCTGCGGGGATTAATGAAAAACTGTTTTTT.

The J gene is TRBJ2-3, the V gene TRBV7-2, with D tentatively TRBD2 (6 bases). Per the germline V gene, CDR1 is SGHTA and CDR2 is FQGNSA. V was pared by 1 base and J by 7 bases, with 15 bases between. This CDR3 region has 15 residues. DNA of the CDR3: TGTGCCAGCAGCTTAGGCGGGAACCCCGGGAATACGCAGTATTTT. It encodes CASSLGGNPGNTQYF.

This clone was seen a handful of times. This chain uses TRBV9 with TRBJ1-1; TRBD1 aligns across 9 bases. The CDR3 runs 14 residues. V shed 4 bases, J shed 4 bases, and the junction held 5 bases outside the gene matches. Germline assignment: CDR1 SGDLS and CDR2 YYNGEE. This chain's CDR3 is CASSPRQGGTEAFF. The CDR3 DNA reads TGTGCCAGCAGCCCTCGACAGGGGGGCACTGAAGCTTTCTTT.

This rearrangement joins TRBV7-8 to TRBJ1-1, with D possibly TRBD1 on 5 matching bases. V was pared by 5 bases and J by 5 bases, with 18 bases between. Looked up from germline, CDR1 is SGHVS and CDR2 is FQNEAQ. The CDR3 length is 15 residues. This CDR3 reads CASSAGQVIGTEAFF. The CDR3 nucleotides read TGTGCCAGCAGCGCCGGACAAGTTATAGGGACTGAAGCTTTCTTT.

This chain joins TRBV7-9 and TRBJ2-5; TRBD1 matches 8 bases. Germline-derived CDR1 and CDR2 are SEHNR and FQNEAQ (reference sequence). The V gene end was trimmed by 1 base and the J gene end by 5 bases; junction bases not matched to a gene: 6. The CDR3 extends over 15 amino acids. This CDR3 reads CASSLVDRGLETQYF. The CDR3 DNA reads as TGTGCCAGCAGCTTAGTCGACAGGGGTCTTGAGACCCAGTACTTC.

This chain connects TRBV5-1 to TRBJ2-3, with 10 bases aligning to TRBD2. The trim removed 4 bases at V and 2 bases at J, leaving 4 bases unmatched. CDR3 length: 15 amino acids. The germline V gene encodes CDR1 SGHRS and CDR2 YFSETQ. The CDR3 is CASSGSGGATDTQYF. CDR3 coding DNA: TGCGCCAGCAGCGGCAGCGGGGGGGCCACAGATACGCAGTATTTT.

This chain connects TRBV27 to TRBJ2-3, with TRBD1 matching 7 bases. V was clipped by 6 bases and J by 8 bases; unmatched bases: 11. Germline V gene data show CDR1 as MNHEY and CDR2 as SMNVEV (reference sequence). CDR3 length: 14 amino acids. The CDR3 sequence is CASSRGQTGGTQYF. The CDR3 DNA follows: TGTGCCAGCAGCCGGGGACAGACTGGGGGTACGCAGTATTTT.

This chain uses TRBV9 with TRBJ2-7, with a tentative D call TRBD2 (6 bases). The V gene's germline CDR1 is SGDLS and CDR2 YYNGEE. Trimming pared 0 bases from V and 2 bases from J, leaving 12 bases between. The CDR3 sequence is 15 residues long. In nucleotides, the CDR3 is TGTGCCAGCAGCGTAGCTGGGGGGTCCCCCTACGAGCAGTACTTC. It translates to CASSVAGGSPYEQYF.

The DNA for the CDR3 is TGTGCCAGCAGCGATTGGAGACAGGGGGGCTCCCAGTACTTC. Encoded protein: CASSDWRQGGSQYF. The genes are TRBV9 and TRBJ2-5; 9 nucleotides align to TRBD1. Germline V gives CDR1 SGDLS, CDR2 YYNGEE. Losses at the gene ends were 3 bases for V and 9 bases for J; bases not matched to a gene: 9. The CDR3 consists of 14 residues.